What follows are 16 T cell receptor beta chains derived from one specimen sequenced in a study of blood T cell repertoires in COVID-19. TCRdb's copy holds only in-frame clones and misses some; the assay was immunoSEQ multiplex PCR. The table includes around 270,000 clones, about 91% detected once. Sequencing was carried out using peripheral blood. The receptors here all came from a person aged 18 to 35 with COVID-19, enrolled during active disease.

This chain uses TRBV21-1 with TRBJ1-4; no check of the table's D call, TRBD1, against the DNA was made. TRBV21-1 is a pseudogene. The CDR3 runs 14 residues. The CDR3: CASIGQGAGEKLFF. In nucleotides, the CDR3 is TGTGCCAGCATCGGACAGGGGGCAGGTGAAAAACTGTTTTTT.

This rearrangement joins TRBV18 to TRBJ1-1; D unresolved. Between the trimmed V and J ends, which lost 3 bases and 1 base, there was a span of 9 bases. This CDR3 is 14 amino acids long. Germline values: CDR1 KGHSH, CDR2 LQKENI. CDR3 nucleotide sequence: TGTGCCAGCTCACCCCAGGTTACGAACACTGAAGCTTTCTTT. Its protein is CASSPQVTNTEAFF.

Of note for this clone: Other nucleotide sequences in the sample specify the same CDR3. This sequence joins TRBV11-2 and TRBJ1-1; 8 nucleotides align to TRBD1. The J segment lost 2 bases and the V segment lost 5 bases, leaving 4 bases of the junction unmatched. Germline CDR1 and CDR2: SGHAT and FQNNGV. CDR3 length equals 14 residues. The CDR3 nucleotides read TGTGCCAGCAGCGCCGGACAGGGCAACACTGAAGCTTTCTTT. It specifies CASSAGQGNTEAFF. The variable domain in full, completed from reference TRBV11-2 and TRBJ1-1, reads EAGVAQSPRYKIIEKRQSVAFWCNPISGHATLYWYQQILGQGPKLLIQFQNNGVVDDSQLPKDRFSAERLKGVDSTLKIQPAKLEDSAVYLCASSAGQGNTEAFFGQGTRLTVV.

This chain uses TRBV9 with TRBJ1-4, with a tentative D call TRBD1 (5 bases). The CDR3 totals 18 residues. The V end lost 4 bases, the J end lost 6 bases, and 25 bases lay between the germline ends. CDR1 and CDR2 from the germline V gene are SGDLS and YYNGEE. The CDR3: CASSPSGGSKFAYEKLFF. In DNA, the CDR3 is TGTGCCAGCAGCCCAAGCGGGGGGTCCAAATTCGCGTATGAAAAACTGTTTTTT. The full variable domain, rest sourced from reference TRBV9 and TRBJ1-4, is DSGVTQTPKHLITATGQRVTLRCSPRSGDLSVYWYQQSLDQGLQFLIQYYNGEERAKGNILERFSAQQFPDLHSELNLSSLELGDSALYFCASSPSGGSKFAYEKLFFGSGTQLSVL.

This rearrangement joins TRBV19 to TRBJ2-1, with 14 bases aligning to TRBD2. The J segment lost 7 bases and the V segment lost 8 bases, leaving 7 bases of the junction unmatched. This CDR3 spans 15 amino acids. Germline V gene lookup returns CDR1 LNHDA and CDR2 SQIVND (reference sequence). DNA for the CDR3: TGTGCCAGTGGGTGGGGACTAGCGGGAGAGAATGAGCAGTTCTTC. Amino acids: CASGWGLAGENEQFF.

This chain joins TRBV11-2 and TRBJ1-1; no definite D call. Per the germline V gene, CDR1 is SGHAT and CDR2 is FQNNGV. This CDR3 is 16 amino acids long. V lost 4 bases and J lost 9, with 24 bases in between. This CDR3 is CASSSTESTRRVQAFF. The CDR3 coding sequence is TGTGCCAGCAGCTCTACGGAATCAACCAGACGGGTTCAAGCTTTCTTT.

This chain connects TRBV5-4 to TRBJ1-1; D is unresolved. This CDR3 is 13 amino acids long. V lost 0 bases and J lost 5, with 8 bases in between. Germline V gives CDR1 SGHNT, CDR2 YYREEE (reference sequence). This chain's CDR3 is CASSLATGTEAFF. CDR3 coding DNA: TGTGCCAGCAGCTTGGCCACGGGAACTGAAGCTTTCTTT.

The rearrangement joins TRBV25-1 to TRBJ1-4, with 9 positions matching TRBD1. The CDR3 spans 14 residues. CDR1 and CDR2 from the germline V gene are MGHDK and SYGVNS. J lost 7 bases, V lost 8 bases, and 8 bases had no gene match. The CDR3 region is CASEPGQGIEKLFF. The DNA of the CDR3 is TGTGCCAGCGAACCGGGACAGGGTATTGAAAAACTGTTTTTT.

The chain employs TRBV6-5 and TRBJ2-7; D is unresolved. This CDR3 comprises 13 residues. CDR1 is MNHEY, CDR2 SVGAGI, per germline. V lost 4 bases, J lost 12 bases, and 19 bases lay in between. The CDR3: CASSSYTAPRLYF. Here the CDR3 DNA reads TGTGCCAGCAGTTCCTATACAGCCCCCCGGTTGTACTTC.

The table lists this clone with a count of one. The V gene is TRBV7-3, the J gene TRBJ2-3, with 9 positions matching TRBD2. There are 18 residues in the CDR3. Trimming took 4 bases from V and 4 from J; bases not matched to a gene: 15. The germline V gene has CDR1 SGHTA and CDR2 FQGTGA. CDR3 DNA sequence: TGTGCCAGCAGCTCGACCCCGGGACTAGCCGGGGGCCCAGATACGCAGTATTTT. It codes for CASSSTPGLAGGPDTQYF.

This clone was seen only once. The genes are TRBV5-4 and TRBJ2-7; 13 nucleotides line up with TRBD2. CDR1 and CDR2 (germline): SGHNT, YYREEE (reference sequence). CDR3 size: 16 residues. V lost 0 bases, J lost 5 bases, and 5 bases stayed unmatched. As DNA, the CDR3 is TGTGCCAGCAGCTTGGGGACTAGCGGGAGTTTTGACGAGCAGTACTTC. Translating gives CASSLGTSGSFDEQYF.

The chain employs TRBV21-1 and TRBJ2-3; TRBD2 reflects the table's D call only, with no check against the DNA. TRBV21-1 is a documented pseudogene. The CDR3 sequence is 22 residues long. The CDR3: CASSKASMDRGTSGREADTQYF. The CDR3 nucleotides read TGTGCCAGCAGCAAAGCAAGTATGGACAGAGGGACTAGCGGGAGAGAAGCAGATACGCAGTATTTT.

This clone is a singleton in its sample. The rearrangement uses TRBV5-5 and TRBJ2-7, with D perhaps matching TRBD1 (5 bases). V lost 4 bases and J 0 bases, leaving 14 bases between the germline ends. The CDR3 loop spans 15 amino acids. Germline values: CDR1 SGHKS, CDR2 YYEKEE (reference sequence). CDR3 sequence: CASSGRGTSSYEQYF. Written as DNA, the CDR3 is TGTGCCAGCAGCGGAAGGGGTACCAGCTCCTACGAGCAGTACTTC.

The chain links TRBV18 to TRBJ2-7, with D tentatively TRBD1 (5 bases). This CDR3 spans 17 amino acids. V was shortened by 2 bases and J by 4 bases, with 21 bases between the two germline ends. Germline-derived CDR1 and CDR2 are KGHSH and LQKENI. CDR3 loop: CASSPGLGPGSRYEQYF. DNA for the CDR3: TGTGCCAGCTCACCAGGCCTCGGGCCAGGGTCAAGGTACGAGCAGTACTTC.

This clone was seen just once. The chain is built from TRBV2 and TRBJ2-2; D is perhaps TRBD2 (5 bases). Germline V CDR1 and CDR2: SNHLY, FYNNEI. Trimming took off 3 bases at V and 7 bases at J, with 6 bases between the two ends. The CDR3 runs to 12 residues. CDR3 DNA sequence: TGTGCCAGCAGTGACGAGGGCGGGGAGCTGTTTTTT. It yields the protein CASSDEGGELFF.

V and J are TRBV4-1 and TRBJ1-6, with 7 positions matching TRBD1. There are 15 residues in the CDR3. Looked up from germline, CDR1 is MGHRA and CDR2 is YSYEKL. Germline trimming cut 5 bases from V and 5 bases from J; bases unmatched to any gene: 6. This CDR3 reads CASSLGTEDNSPLHF. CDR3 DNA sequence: TGCGCCAGCAGCTTAGGGACAGAAGATAATTCACCCCTCCACTTT.